This TCR beta chain was captured in a study of blood T cell repertoires in COVID-19. The wider study: Acute and convalescent COVID-19 specimens originated in the United States, Italy and Spain. PBMCs, B-cell-depleted T cells, or T cells were the source of the cDNA or gDNA that made up the material.

Losses at the gene ends were 6 bases for V and 1 base for J; bases not matched to a gene: 8. The CDR3 is 15 amino acids. Germline lookup yields CDR1 MGHDK and CDR2 SYGVNS. This table comes from immunoSEQ multiplex PCR, and its TCRdb copy is limited to in-frame clones, with some not included. In the table there are 120,000 or so clones, roughly 75% of which are singletons. The chain is built from TRBV25-1 and TRBJ1-1; 7 nucleotides agree with TRBD1. The TCR originated in a man in his 60s with active or convalescent COVID-19. The sequencing sample was made of peripheral blood. The CDR3 coding sequence is TGTGCCAGCAGGGGGCCAGGGGGTCCGAACACTGAAGCTTTCTTT. It translates to CASRGPGGPNTEAFF. Combining the CDR3 with reference TRBV25-1 and TRBJ1-1 gives the whole variable domain EADIYQTPRYLVIGTGKKITLECSQTMGHDKMYWYQQDPGMELHLIHYSYGVNSTEKGDLSSESTVSRIRTEHFPLTLESARPSHTSQYLCASRGPGGPNTEAFFGQGTRLTVV.